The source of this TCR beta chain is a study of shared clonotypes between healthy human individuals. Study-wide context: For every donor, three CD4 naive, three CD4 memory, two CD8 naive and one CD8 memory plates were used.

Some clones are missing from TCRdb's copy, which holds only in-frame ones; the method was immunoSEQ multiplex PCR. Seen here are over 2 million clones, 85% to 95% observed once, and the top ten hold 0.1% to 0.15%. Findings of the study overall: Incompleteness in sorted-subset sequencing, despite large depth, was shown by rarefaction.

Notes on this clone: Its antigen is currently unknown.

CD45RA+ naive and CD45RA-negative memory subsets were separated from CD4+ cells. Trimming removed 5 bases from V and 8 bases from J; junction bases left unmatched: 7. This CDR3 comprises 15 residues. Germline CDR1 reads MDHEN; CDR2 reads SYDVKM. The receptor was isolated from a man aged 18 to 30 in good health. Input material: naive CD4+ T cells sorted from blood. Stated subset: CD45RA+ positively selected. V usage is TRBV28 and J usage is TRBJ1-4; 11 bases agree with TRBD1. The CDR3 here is CASSPIGTGGEKLFF. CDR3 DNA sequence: TGTGCCAGCAGTCCCATCGGGACAGGGGGAGAAAAACTGTTTTTT.